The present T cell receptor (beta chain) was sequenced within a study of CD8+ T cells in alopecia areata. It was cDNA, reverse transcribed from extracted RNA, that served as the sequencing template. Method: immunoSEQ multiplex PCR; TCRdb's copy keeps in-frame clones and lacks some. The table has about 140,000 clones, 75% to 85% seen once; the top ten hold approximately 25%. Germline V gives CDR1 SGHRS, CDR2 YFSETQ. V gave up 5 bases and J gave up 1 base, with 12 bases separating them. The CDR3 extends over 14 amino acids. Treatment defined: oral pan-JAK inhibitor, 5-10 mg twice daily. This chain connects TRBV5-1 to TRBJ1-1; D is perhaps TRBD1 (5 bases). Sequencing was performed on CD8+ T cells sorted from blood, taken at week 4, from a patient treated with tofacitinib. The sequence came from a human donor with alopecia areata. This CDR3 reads CASSSGTGNTEAFF. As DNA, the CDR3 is TGCGCCAGCAGTTCCGGGACTGGGAACACTGAAGCTTTCTTT.